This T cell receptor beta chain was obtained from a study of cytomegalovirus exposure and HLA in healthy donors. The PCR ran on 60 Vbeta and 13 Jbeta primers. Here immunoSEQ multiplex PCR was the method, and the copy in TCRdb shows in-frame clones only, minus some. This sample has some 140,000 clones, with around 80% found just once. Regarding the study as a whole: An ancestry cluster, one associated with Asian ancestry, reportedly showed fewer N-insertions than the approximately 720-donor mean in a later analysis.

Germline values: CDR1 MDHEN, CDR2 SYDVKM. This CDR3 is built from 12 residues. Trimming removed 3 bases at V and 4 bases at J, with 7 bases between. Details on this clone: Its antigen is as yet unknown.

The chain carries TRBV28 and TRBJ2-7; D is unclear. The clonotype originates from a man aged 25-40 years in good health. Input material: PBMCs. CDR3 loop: CASSLTSYEQYF. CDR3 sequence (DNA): TGTGCCAGCAGTTTGACAAGTTACGAGCAGTACTTC.